This entry lists 2 T cell receptor beta chains sequenced from one sample in a study of vaccination and CD4 T cells after COVID-19 (dated by TCRdb to between 2021 and 2023). Their recognized antigens are unknown. The method was PCR. Sequencing instrument: Illumina iSeq 100. At the Johns Hopkins FTIC core, DNA from the cultured CD4+ T cells underwent TCR sequencing with the Oncomine TCR Beta short-read assay. TCRdb reworked the public reads: Q25 trimming with fastp, MiXCR clone assembly, productive beta chains retained. Each entry is one CDR3 protein sequence, shown with its most common DNA and genes. This sample comprises approximately 1,500 distinct CDR3 sequences, around 14% of them detected only once. The top ten clonotypes cover around 26% of the sample. According to the study, the label for this sample's treatment or condition signals: approximately nine-day PBMC culture with coronavirus spike peptide pools or control peptides (ViraFEST assay). CD4+ T cells from unexposed donors were collected before the COVID-19 pandemic (2011-2018).

What was sequenced was CD4+ T cells from blood, cultured in vitro. Receptor source: a human donor in good health.

Judged by abundance, this clonotype is medium-sized. The gene calls are TRBV7-2 and TRBJ1-1; 8 nucleotides line up with TRBD1. The germline CDR1 and CDR2 sequences are SGHTA and FQGNSA. The ends lost 1 base at V and 1 base at J; junction bases unmatched: 2. The CDR3 loop spans 15 amino acids. CDR3 sequence reads: CASSLGDRRNTEAFF. CDR3 nucleotides: TGTGCCAGCAGCTTAGGGGACAGGAGGAACACTGAAGCTTTCTTT.

This clonotype is deemed medium-sized. The chain uses TRBV20-1 and TRBJ2-1; 11 bases map to TRBD2. V lost 1 base and J lost 3; bases outside the gene matches: 5. Germline-derived CDR1 and CDR2 are DFQATT and SNEGSKA (reference sequence). CDR3 length: 16 amino acids. The CDR3 coding sequence is TGCAGTGCTAGAGGGCTCCTAGCGGGGGGCTACAATGAGCAGTTCTTC. Translated, it gives CSARGLLAGGYNEQFF.